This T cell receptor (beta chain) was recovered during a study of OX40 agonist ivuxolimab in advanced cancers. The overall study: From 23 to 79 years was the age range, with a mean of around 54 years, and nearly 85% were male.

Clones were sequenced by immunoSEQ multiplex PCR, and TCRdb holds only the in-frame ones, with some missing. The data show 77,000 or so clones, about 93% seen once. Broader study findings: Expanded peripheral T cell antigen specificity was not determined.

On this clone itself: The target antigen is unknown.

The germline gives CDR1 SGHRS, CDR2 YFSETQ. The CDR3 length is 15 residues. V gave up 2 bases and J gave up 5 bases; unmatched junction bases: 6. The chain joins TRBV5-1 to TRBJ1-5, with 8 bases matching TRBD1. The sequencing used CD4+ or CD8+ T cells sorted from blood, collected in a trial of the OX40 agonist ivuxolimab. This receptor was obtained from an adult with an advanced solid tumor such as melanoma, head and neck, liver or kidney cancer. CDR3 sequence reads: CASSLGQGADQPQHF. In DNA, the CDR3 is TGCGCCAGCAGCTTAGGTCAGGGGGCCGATCAGCCCCAGCATTTT. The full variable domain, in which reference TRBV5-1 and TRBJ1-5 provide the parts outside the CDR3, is KAGVTQTPRYLIKTRGQQVTLSCSPISGHRSVSWYQQTPGQGLQFLFEYFSETQRNKGNFPGRFSGRQFSNSRSEMNVSTLELGDSALYLCASSLGQGADQPQHFGDGTRLSIL.